Sequencing of this T cell receptor (beta chain) was carried out in a study of blood T cells in healthy people across ages. In regard to this clonotype: Its antigen is not known. At one boundary the junction diverges from the germline segment, which might be a read error.

A second PCR of roughly 7 to 11 cycles used a sample-barcoded 5' primer and a J-beta primer mix. MiXCR, applied by TCRdb to the 5' RACE reads, yields one record per CDR3 protein. The sample has 1.5 million to 2 million distinct CDR3 sequences, roughly 30% seen once. This CDR3 is 15 amino acids long. The germline CDR1 and CDR2 sequences are MNHNS and SASEGT. Study-level results: More naive CD4+ cells and higher diversity were found in long-lived than in aged donors.

The rearrangement uses TRBV6-1 and TRBJ1-5, with D tentatively TRBD1 (6 bases). Sequencing used blood. This clonotype was obtained from a woman in her 30s in good health. The DNA for the CDR3 is TGTGCCAGCAGTGACGTCCGGCAAGGGGGTCAGCCTCAGCATTTT. It specifies CASSDVRQGGQPQHF.